This record covers a single T cell receptor beta chain. The record originates from a study of OX40 agonist ivuxolimab in advanced cancers. About the research overall: Subjects had a mean age of about 61 years, with a range of roughly 23 to 79; approximately 83% were male.

V lost 4 bases and J lost 5; bases outside the gene matches: 11. There are 17 residues in the CDR3. CDR1 and CDR2 (germline): SGHDT, YYEEEE. This table comes from immunoSEQ multiplex PCR, and its TCRdb copy is limited to in-frame clones, with some not included. The top ten hold under 0.9% of the sample, which has 100,000 to 150,000 clones, roughly 90% seen once. The receptor was isolated from an adult with an advanced solid tumor such as melanoma, head and neck, liver or kidney cancer. The genes are TRBV5-6 and TRBJ1-4; 10 nucleotides agree with TRBD1. Sequenced here: CD4+ or CD8+ T cells sorted from blood, sampled in a trial of the OX40 agonist ivuxolimab. CDR3 DNA sequence: TGTGCCAGCAGCCTGGGACAGGGGATTACCTCAAATGAAAAACTGTTTTTT. It codes for CASSLGQGITSNEKLFF.